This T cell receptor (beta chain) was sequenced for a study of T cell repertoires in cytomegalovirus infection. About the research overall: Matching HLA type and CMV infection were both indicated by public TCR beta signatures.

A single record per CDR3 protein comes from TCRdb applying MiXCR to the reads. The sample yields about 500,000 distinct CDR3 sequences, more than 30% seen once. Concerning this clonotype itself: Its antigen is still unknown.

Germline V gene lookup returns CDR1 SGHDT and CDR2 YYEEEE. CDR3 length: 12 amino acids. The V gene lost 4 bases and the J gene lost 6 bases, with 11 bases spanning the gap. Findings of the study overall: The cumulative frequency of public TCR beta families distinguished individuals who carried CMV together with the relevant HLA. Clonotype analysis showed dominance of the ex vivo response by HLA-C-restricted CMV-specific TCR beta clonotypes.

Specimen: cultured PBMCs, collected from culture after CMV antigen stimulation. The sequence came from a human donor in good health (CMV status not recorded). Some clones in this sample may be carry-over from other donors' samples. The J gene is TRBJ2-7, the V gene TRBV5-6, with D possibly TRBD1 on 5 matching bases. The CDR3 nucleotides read TGTGCCAGCAGCGGCGCAGGGCCCGAGCAGTACTTC. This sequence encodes CASSGAGPEQYF.